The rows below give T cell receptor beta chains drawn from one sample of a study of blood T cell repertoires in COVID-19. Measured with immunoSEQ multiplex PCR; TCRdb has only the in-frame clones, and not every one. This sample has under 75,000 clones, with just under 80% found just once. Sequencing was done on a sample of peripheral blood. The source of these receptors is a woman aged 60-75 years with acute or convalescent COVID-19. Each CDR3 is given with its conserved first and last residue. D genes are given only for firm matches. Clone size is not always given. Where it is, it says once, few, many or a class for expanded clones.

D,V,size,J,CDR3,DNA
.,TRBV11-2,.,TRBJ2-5,CASSLNYPQETQYF,TGTGCCAGCAGCTTAAACTACCCCCAAGAGACCCAGTACTTC
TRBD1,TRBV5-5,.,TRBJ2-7,CASSPGQGVYEQYF,TGTGCCAGCAGCCCTGGACAGGGGGTTTACGAGCAGTACTTC
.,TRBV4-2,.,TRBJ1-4,CASSQDGQPNEKLFF,TGTGCCAGCAGCCAAGATGGACAGCCTAATGAAAAACTGTTTTTT
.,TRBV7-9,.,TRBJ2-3,CASSLAGLATDTQYF,TGTGCCAGCAGCTTAGCGGGCCTTGCCACAGATACGCAGTATTTT
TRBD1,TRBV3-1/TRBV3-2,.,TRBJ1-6,CASGQGHSPLHF,TGTGCCAGTGGACAGGGACACTCACCCCTCCACTTT
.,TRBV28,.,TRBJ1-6,CASSLLQDSPLHF,TGTGCCAGCAGTTTATTGCAGGATTCACCCCTCCACTTT
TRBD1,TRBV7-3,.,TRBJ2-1,CASSLTSGQGVDNEQFF,TGTGCCAGCAGCTTAACGTCCGGACAGGGGGTGGACAATGAGCAGTTCTTC
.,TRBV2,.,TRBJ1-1,CASRDRDYTEAFF,TGTGCCAGCAGGGACAGAGATTACACTGAAGCTTTCTTT
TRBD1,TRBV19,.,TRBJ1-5,CASSAGTGVGQPQHF,TGTGCCAGTAGTGCCGGGACAGGGGTGGGTCAGCCCCAGCATTTT
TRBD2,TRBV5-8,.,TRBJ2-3,CASRLAGGKDTQYF,TGTGCCAGCAGACTAGCGGGGGGAAAGGATACGCAGTATTTT
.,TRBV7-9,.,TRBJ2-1,CASSGGGLYNEQFF,TGTGCCAGCAGCGGGGGCGGACTGTACAATGAGCAGTTCTTC
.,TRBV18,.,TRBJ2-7,CASSSGTGPYEQYF,TGTGCCAGCTCCTCGGGTACAGGGCCCTACGAGCAGTACTTC
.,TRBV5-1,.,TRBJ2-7,CASSPWRGPSYEQYF,TGCGCCAGCAGCCCGTGGAGGGGGCCCTCCTACGAGCAGTACTTC
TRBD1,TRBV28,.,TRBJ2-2,CASSPPRQGTGELFF,TGTGCCAGCAGTCCCCCGCGACAGGGCACCGGGGAGCTGTTTTTT
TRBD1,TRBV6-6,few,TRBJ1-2,CASSYRDRFLYTF,TGTGCCAGCAGTTACCGGGACAGGTTCCTCTACACCTTC
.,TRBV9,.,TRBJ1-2,CASSVGRSGYTF,TGTGCCAGCAGCGTAGGGCGGAGTGGCTACACCTTC
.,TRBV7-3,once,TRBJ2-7,CASSLIAASSYEQYF,TGTGCCAGCAGCCTCATCGCGGCCAGCTCCTACGAGCAGTACTTC
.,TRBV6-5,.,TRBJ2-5,CASTVSGVQETQYF,TGTGCCAGCACCGTTTCGGGGGTTCAAGAGACCCAGTACTTC
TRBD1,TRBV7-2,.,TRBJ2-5,CASSRGQAQETQYF,TGTGCCAGCAGCCGGGGACAGGCACAAGAGACCCAGTACTTC
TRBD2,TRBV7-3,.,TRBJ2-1,CASSLMSGGINEQFF,TGTGCCAGCAGCTTAATGAGCGGGGGAATTAATGAGCAGTTCTTC
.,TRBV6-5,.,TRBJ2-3,CASHRRGSTDTQYF,TGTGCCAGCCATAGGCGGGGCTCCACAGATACGCAGTATTTT
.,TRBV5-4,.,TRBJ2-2,CASSSKSIDTGELFF,TGTGCCAGCAGCTCTAAATCAATTGACACCGGGGAGCTGTTTTTT
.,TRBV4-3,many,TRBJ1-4,CASSQDPGYNEKLFF,TGCGCCAGCAGCCAAGACCCAGGGTATAATGAAAAACTGTTTTTT
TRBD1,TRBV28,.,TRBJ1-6,CASERGTGAYNSPLHF,TGTGCCAGCGAGCGGGGGACAGGGGCCTATAATTCACCCCTCCACTTT
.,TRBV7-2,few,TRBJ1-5,CASSRTGNSNQPQHF,TGTGCCAGCAGCAGGACTGGGAATAGCAATCAGCCCCAGCATTTT